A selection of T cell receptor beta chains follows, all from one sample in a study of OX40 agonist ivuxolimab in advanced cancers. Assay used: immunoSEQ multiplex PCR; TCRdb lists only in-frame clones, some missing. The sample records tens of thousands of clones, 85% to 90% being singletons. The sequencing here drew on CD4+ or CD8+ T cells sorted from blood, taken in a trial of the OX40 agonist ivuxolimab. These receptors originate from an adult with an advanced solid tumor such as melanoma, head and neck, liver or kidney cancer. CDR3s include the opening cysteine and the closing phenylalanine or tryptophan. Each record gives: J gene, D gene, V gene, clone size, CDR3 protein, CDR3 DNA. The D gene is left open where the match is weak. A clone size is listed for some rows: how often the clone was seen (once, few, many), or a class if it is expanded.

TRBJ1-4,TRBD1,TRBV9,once,CASSLGQSTNEKLFF,TGTGCCAGCAGCTTGGGACAGTCAACTAATGAAAAACTGTTTTTT
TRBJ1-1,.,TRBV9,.,CASSVDTKGPEAFF,TGTGCCAGCAGCGTAGATACTAAGGGCCCTGAAGCTTTCTTT
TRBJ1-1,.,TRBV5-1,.,CASSRTPTTGANTEAFF,TGCGCCAGCAGCAGGACCCCGACGACAGGAGCCAACACTGAAGCTTTCTTT
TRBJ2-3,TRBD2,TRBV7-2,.,CASSTRTSGRARTDTQYF,TGTGCCAGCAGCACCCGGACTAGCGGGAGGGCCAGGACAGATACGCAGTATTTT
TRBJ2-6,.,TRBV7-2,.,CASPPGVGANVLTF,TGTGCCAGCCCGCCCGGGGTAGGGGCCAACGTCCTGACTTTC
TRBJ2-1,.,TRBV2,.,CASKATSYNEQFF,TGTGCCAGCAAGGCTACCTCCTACAATGAGCAGTTCTTC
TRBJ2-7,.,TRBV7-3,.,CASSLDLGSDEQYF,TGTGCCAGCAGCTTAGACCTGGGCTCCGACGAGCAGTACTTC
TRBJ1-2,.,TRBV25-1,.,CASSWSYGYTF,TGTGCCAGCAGTTGGAGCTATGGCTACACCTTC
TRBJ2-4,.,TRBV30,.,CAWSSGVYKNIQYF,TGTGCCTGGAGTAGTGGGGTATACAAAAACATTCAGTACTTC
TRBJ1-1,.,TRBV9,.,CASSLLAGPGNLNTEAFF,TGTGCCAGCAGCCTCCTGGCCGGTCCTGGTAATTTGAACACTGAAGCTTTCTTT
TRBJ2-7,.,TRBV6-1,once,CASSVGRAGNEQYF,TGTGCCAGCAGTGTAGGAAGGGCGGGGAACGAGCAGTACTTC
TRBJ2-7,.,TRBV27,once,CASSLTRTKGYEQYF,TGTGCCAGCAGTCTGACCAGGACCAAGGGATACGAGCAGTACTTC